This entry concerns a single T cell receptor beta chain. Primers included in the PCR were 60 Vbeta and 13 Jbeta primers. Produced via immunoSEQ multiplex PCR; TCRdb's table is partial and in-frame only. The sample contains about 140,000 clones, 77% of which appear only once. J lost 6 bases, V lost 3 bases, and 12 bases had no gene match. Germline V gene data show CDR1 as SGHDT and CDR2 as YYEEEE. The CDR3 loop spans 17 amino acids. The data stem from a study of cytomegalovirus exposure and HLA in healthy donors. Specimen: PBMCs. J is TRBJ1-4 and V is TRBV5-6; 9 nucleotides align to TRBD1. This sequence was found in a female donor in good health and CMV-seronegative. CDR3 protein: CASSSLANRGQDEKLFF. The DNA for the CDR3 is TGTGCCAGCAGCTCCCTTGCAAACAGGGGGCAGGATGAAAAACTGTTTTTT.